Listed below are T cell receptor beta chains from one sample, sequenced in a study of glioma-infiltrating T cells. TCRdb re-called the multiplex PCR reads through MiXCR, storing one row per CDR3 protein. The data contain around 350,000 distinct CDR3 sequences, around 38% of them singletons. Sequencing was performed on glioma tissue, nonneoplastic brain tissue, or PBMCs (not recorded which). The source of these receptors is a human donor with low-grade glioma or glioblastoma, undergoing nonglioma brain surgery, or in good health (not recorded which). Each CDR3 is given with its conserved first and last residue. The D gene is left open where the match is weak. Rows give clone size only sometimes, using once, few, many, or a class for an expanded clone.

>TRBJ2-2|many|TRBV15|-
TGTGCCACCAGCAGAGATCCGACCGGGGAGCTGTTTTTT
CATSRDPTGELFF
>TRBJ2-1|-|TRBV20-1|TRBD2
TGCAGTGCTCCCCAGCGGGAGGGCCCTTTTAGAGAGTCCCACGAGCAGTTCTTC
CSAPQREGPFRESHEQFF
>TRBJ1-1|many|TRBV28|-
TGTGCCAGCAGTCCGCCGGAAACAATGAACACTGAAGCTTTCTTT
CASSPPETMNTEAFF
>TRBJ1-2|many|TRBV27|-
TGTGCCAGCAGTTTATCGGCGGCAGTCAACTATGGCTACACCTTC
CASSLSAAVNYGYTF
>TRBJ1-5|few|TRBV20-1|-
TGCAGTGCTAGAGAGGCCCCGGTGGGCAATCAGCCCCAGCATTTT
CSAREAPVGNQPQHF
>TRBJ2-7|many|TRBV27|-
TGTGCCAGCAGTCTACTAACAGGCTACGAGCAGTACTTC
CASSLLTGYEQYF
>TRBJ2-5|once|TRBV20-1|TRBD2
TGCAGTGCCGGCCCTAGCGGGAGTGCAGAGACCGAGTACTTC
CSAGPSGSAETEYF
>TRBJ2-3|-|TRBV5-1|-
TGCGCCAGCAGCTCCCTAAACACAGATACGCAGTATTTT
CASSSLNTDTQYF
>TRBJ2-3|once|TRBV10-3|TRBD2
TGTGCCATCAGTGACCCCGGGACTAGGGGCACAGATACGCAGTATTTT
CAISDPGTRGTDTQYF
>TRBJ2-3|-|TRBV20-1|TRBD1
TGCAGTGCTAGAGATCCCCAGGGGGTAACAGATACGCAGTATTTT
CSARDPQGVTDTQYF
>TRBJ1-3|few|TRBV2|TRBD1
TGTGCCACTGGGGACAGGGACACCATATATTTT
CATGDRDTIYF
>TRBJ2-7|many|TRBV6-2/TRBV6-3|-
TGTGCCAGCAGTCAGGGAATGCAGCAGTACTTC
CASSQGMQQYF
>TRBJ1-3|few|TRBV28|-
TGTGCCAGCAGTCCCCTTGAATCTCTCTCTATTGGAAACACCATATATTTT
CASSPLESLSIGNTIYF
>TRBJ1-1|few|TRBV15|-
TGTGCCACCAGCAGAGATCTAACACAGACTGAAGCTTTCTTT
CATSRDLTQTEAFF
>TRBJ2-7|-|TRBV7-6|-
TGTGCCATCAGCTTGGGAGCTGGATCCTACGAGCAGTACTTC
CAISLGAGSYEQYF
>TRBJ2-4|-|TRBV20-1|TRBD2
TGCAGTACTAGAGATCTTGGTTCTAGCGGAAACATTCAGTACTTC
CSTRDLGSSGNIQYF
>TRBJ1-5|-|TRBV2|TRBD1
TGTGCCAGCCAGACAGGGGGGGATCAGCCCCAGCATTTT
CASQTGGDQPQHF
>TRBJ1-2|few|TRBV7-9|-
TGTGCCAGCAGCGCCGAACCCTATGGCTACACCTTC
CASSAEPYGYTF
>TRBJ2-5|-|TRBV7-8|TRBD2
TGTGCCAGCAGCTGGGCGCTAGCGGGTGCGGGGGAGACCCAGTACTTC
CASSWALAGAGETQYF
>TRBJ2-7|-|TRBV7-2|-
TGTGCCAGCAGCTCTACCGGCCGGTGGGGGGTAGTATACGAGCAGTACTTC
CASSSTGRWGVVYEQYF
>TRBJ1-2|few|TRBV6-1|-
TGTGCCAGCACCAAACTTTGGACCGCGGGGAGGTATGGCTACACCTTC
CASTKLWTAGRYGYTF
>TRBJ2-7|many|TRBV27|-
TGTGCCAGCAGTTCTAGCGCTTTAGTCTACGAGCAGTACTTC
CASSSSALVYEQYF
>TRBJ2-1|-|TRBV18|TRBD1
TGTGCCAGCTCACCCTCGACAGGGGACAATGAGCAGTTCTTC
CASSPSTGDNEQFF
>TRBJ2-7|many|TRBV20-1|TRBD2
TGCAGTGCTAGAGGGAGAGCGGGAGGCGAGCAGTACTTC
CSARGRAGGEQYF
>TRBJ2-1|-|TRBV19|TRBD2
TGTGCCAGTAGTATAACTAGCGGGAGGCACTCCTACAATGAGCAGTTCTTC
CASSITSGRHSYNEQFF
>TRBJ1-2|-|TRBV7-2|TRBD1
TGTGCCAGCAGCCGAGGACAGGGCCGTTATGGCTACACCTTC
CASSRGQGRYGYTF
>TRBJ2-3|once|TRBV12-3/TRBV12-4|-
TGTGCCAGCAGGGGGAGCAGCCCAGATACGCAGTATTTT
CASRGSSPDTQYF
>TRBJ1-6|few|TRBV7-2|-
TGTGCCAGCAGACTCGACAGAAGCTCCTATAATTCACCCCTCCACTTT
CASRLDRSSYNSPLHF
>TRBJ2-1|-|TRBV19|-
TGTGCCAGTAGTGCCTACACAGAGGATGAGCAGTTCTTC
CASSAYTEDEQFF
>TRBJ2-1|few|TRBV4-3|-
TGCGCCAGCAGCCAAGACATAGCGGCCGTTGGCGATGAGCAGTTCTTC
CASSQDIAAVGDEQFF
>TRBJ1-1|-|TRBV25-1|-
TGTGCCAGCAGTGGCTGGGGAGGAATGAACACTGAAGCTTTCTTT
CASSGWGGMNTEAFF
>TRBJ1-1|-|TRBV14|TRBD1
TGTGCCAGCAGCGACCGGGACAGGGTATCATTTGGACCTTTCTTT
CASSDRDRVSFGPFF
>TRBJ1-2|-|TRBV20-1|-
TGCAGTGCTAGGCCCTTAGCTGGGGCGGTTACGTATGGCTACACCTTC
CSARPLAGAVTYGYTF
>TRBJ2-3|many|TRBV6-2/TRBV6-3|-
TGTGCCAGCACAAGATGGGAACGGGAGACAGATACGCAGTATTTT
CASTRWERETDTQYF
>TRBJ2-5|few|TRBV4-1|TRBD1
TGCGCCAGCAGCCAAGGGCCCCCCGGGACAGGGGGTCTAGAGACCCAGTACTTC
CASSQGPPGTGGLETQYF
>TRBJ2-7|-|TRBV6-5|TRBD1
TGTGCCAGCAGCTTCCCGGGACAGGGGGTTTACGAGCAGTACTTC
CASSFPGQGVYEQYF
>TRBJ1-2|-|TRBV19|-
TGTGCCAGTAGCGACCTATCCCGGGAAGCCATCTATGGCTACACCTTC
CASSDLSREAIYGYTF
>TRBJ2-3|-|TRBV28|-
TGTGCCACCAGTATAAGGGGGGGGGGAGATACGCAGTATTTT
CATSIRGGGDTQYF
>TRBJ1-5|few|TRBV4-3|TRBD1
TGCGCCAGCAGTGGACAGGTGGGTCAGCCCCAGCATTTT
CASSGQVGQPQHF
>TRBJ2-7|-|TRBV20-1|TRBD1
TGCAGTACCCCGGGACACCTCTCAGGGGGCTACGAGCAGTACTTC
CSTPGHLSGGYEQYF
>TRBJ2-7|many|TRBV27|TRBD2
TGTGCCAGCAGCGGGACTAGACATATTCCCTACGAGCAGTACTTC
CASSGTRHIPYEQYF
>TRBJ1-2|few|TRBV7-6|TRBD1
TGTGCCAGCAGCAGGGACAGGGGTCTAAGTGGCTACACCTTC
CASSRDRGLSGYTF
>TRBJ1-1|-|TRBV20-1|-
TGCAGTGCAGTGCCCGGATGGACCGAAGCTTTCTTT
CSAVPGWTEAFF
>TRBJ2-5|-|TRBV12-3/TRBV12-4|-
TGTGCCAGCAGTTTACACGGGTATAAGACCCAGTACTTC
CASSLHGYKTQYF
>TRBJ1-2|-|TRBV20-1|-
TGCAGTGCTAGGGCGGCCGCTAACTATGGCTACACCTTC
CSARAAANYGYTF
>TRBJ2-1|many|TRBV25-1|-
TGTGCCAGCAGTGAGGGGAATGAGCAGTTCTTC
CASSEGNEQFF
>TRBJ2-6|few|TRBV7-9|TRBD1
TGTGCCAGCAGCGCGTCCACAGGGGGCGGCTCTGGGGCCAACGTCCTGACTTTC
CASSASTGGGSGANVLTF
>TRBJ1-2|once|TRBV7-2|TRBD1
TGTGCCAGCAGCTTATGGGGGGACAGGGTTAATGGCTACAACTTC
CASSLWGDRVNGYNF
>TRBJ1-1|many|TRBV6-1|-
TGTGCCAGCAGTGAATTTATGGGGAGGGCTTTCTTT
CASSEFMGRAFF